This T cell receptor beta chain stems from a study of cytomegalovirus exposure and HLA in healthy donors. Notes on the study in general: Most TCR sequences proved rare, with some public TCRs found in many donors. Available immune exposure information was restricted to CMV serostatus only. The productive fraction for most TCR beta V segments was about 87% or about 30% in an earlier analysis.

CDR3 length: 15 amino acids. Germline CDR1 reads SGHDT; CDR2 reads YYEEEE. V dropped 2 bases and J dropped 5; count of bases not matched to a gene: 7. This clone occurred a few times. Its specificity is not known. 13 Jbeta primers and 60 Vbeta primers were used for the PCR. Original analysis: Later, an analysis found about 83 million unique TCR beta chains, and about 10 million of these were shared. Sequenced by immunoSEQ multiplex PCR; TCRdb stores in-frame clones only, minus some. V and J calls and clone size are copied from that table; D and trimming were computed from the DNA. The table has 200,000 to 250,000 clones, 65% to 85% seen once.

Input material: PBMCs. The V gene is TRBV5-6, the J gene TRBJ2-7; 10 bases are shared with TRBD1. The sequence was collected from a man aged 25-40 years in good health and CMV-seronegative. The CDR3 DNA is TGTGCCAGCAGCTTACCCGGGACAGGGGAGCACGAGCAGTACTTC. Amino acids: CASSLPGTGEHEQYF.